What follows are 10 T cell receptor beta chains derived from one specimen sequenced in a study of vaccination and CD4 T cells after COVID-19. Noted treatment: roughly 11-day PBMC culture with coronavirus spike peptide pools or control peptides (ViraFEST assay). The antigens these receptors bind are not known. With the Oncomine TCR Beta short-read assay, DNA from cultured CD4+ T cells was sequenced. TCRdb reprocessed the PCR reads via MiXCR and lists one record per CDR3 protein. The sample shows under 20,000 distinct CDR3 sequences, 45% to 65% of them seen only once. Sequencing was performed on CD4+ T cells from blood, cultured in vitro. Receptor source: a human donor who had recovered from COVID-19.

This sequence joins TRBV27 and TRBJ1-2, with 10 bases aligning to TRBD1. After removal of 6 bases from V and 0 bases from J, the junction contained 16 bases not matched to a gene. Germline CDR1 and CDR2: MNHEY and SMNVEV (reference sequence). The length of the CDR3 is 19 residues. The CDR3 protein is CASSPLLIWDRGTNYGYTF. CDR3 DNA sequence: TGTGCCAGCAGCCCCCTTCTTATCTGGGACAGGGGAACTAACTATGGCTACACCTTC.

The chain links TRBV5-5 to TRBJ2-5, with no clear D. V lost 1 base and J lost 5, with 9 bases in between. In germline, CDR1 is SGHKS, CDR2 YYEKEE (reference sequence). The CDR3 sequence is 13 residues long. The CDR3 region has the DNA TGTGCCAGCAGCTTGACAGCTCTGGAGACCCAGTACTTC. Residues: CASSLTALETQYF.

The rearrangement uses TRBV7-3 and TRBJ2-1, with 7 positions matching TRBD2. Looked up from germline, CDR1 is SGHTA and CDR2 is FQGTGA. This CDR3 comprises 16 residues. V dropped 1 base and J dropped 9; count of bases not matched to a gene: 12. The CDR3 is CASSLNRAGAFGEQFF. The CDR3 nucleotides are TGTGCCAGCAGCTTAAATAGGGCGGGAGCTTTCGGTGAGCAGTTCTTC. Based on the CDR3 plus reference TRBV7-3 and TRBJ2-1, the full variable domain is GAGVSQTPSNKVTEKGKYVELRCDPISGHTALYWYRQSLGQGPEFLIYFQGTGAADDSGLPNDRFFAVRPEGSVSTLKIQRTERGDSAVYLCASSLNRAGAFGEQFFGPGTRLTVL.

The CDR3 DNA sequence: TGCGCCAGCAGCCAAATAACAGGGCCGGCCTACGAGCAGTACTTC. Its protein is CASSQITGPAYEQYF. The chain is built from TRBV4-3 and TRBJ2-7; a possible D gene is TRBD1 (6 bases). CDR3 size: 15 residues. The V gene lost 2 bases and the J gene lost 2 bases, with 13 bases spanning the gap. In germline, CDR1 is LGHNA, CDR2 YSLEER.

V usage is TRBV20-1 and J usage is TRBJ2-2, with 8 positions matching TRBD2. This CDR3 has 12 residues. V lost 5 bases, J lost 6 bases, and 2 bases stayed unmatched. CDR1 is DFQATT, CDR2 SNEGSKA, per germline (reference sequence). The CDR3, as DNA: TGCAGTGCTTCGGGGGGGGCCGGGGAGCTGTTTTTT. It specifies CSASGGAGELFF.

V usage is TRBV18 and J usage is TRBJ2-7; TRBD2 aligns across 9 bases. This CDR3 has 14 residues. Losses at the gene ends were 3 bases for V and 3 bases for J; bases not matched to a gene: 3. CDR1 is KGHSH, CDR2 LQKENI, per germline. As DNA, the CDR3 is TGTGCCAGCTCACCGGCTAGCGGGAACTACGAGCAGTACTTC. Translating gives CASSPASGNYEQYF.

The chain carries TRBV30 and TRBJ2-5; D is uncertain. V lost 3 bases, J lost 0 bases, and 5 bases lay in between. This CDR3 is 12 amino acids long. Germline V gene sequence: CDR1 GTSNPN, CDR2 SVGIG (reference sequence). The CDR3 DNA sequence: TGTGCCTGGAGAAGGGACCAAGAGACCCAGTACTTC. Its protein is CAWRRDQETQYF. Based on the CDR3 plus reference TRBV30 and TRBJ2-5, the full variable domain is SQTIHQWPATLVQPVGSPLSLECTVEGTSNPNLYWYRQAAGRGLQLLFYSVGIGQISSEVPQNLSASRPQDRQFILSSKKLLLSDSGFYLCAWRRDQETQYFGPGTRLLVL.

This clonotype was detected only once. V is TRBV7-2 and J is TRBJ2-1; 9 bases match TRBD2. Trimming cost V 5 bases and J 11 bases; bases outside gene matches: 10. CDR1 and CDR2 from the germline V gene are SGHTA and FQGNSA. The CDR3 extends over 14 amino acids. Written as DNA, the CDR3 is TGTGCCAGCAGCCCCGGGATAGCGGGAGTTAAGCAGTTCTTC. Its translation: CASSPGIAGVKQFF.

The chain couples TRBV5-1 to TRBJ1-1; 8 bases map to TRBD1. CDR3 length: 14 amino acids. The V gene's germline CDR1 is SGHRS and CDR2 YFSETQ. Trimming took 3 bases from V and 1 from J; bases not matched to a gene: 2. In nucleotides, the CDR3 is TGCGCCAGCAGCTCCCAGGGGGCGAACACTGAAGCTTTCTTT. Residues: CASSSQGANTEAFF.

This clonotype appeared a few times. V usage is TRBV12-3 or TRBV12-4 and J usage is TRBJ1-5; 7 bases agree with TRBD1. The CDR3 consists of 15 residues. With 6 bases clipped from V and 3 bases from J, the junction kept 8 bases outside the gene matches. The CDR3 region has the DNA TGTGCCAGCAGCGGGCGACAGGGCCACAATCAGCCCCAGCATTTT. Its protein product is CASSGRQGHNQPQHF.